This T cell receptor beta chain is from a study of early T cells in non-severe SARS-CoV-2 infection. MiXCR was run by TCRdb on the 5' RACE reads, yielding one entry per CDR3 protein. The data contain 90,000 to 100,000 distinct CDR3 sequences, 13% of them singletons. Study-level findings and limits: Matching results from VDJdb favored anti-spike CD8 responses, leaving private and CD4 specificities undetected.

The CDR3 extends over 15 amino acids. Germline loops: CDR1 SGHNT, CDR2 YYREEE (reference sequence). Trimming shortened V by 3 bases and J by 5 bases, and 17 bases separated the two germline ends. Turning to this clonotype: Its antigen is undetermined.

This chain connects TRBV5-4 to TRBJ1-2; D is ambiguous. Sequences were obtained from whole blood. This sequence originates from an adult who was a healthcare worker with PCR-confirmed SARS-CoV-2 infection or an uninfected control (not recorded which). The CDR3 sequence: CASSSPERTGYGYTF. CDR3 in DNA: TGTGCCAGCAGCTCCCCTGAAAGAACGGGGTATGGCTACACCTTC.